Listed here are 20 T cell receptor beta chains from one sample, sequenced in a study of spatial heterogeneity in lung cancer. MiXCR, applied by TCRdb to the 5' RACE reads, yields one record per CDR3 protein. The data hold around 40,000 distinct CDR3 sequences, with around 5.8% observed a single time. Time point here: sample taken at primary tumor resection. Unsorted whole RNA of tumor, nontumor lung or frozen PBMC was sequenced. The material sequenced was PBMCs, taken at surgery. The source of these receptors is a male donor with early-stage non-small cell lung cancer.

This clonotype is deemed medium-sized. The chain recombines TRBV29-1 with TRBJ1-5; perhaps TRBD1 as D (5 bases). Germline loops: CDR1 SQVTM, CDR2 ANQGSEA. This CDR3 is 13 amino acids long. V lost 7 bases to trimming and J lost 5 bases, with 15 bases between them. The CDR3 region is CSARTGTDQPQHF. The CDR3 DNA is TGCAGCGCACGAACGGGGACTGATCAGCCCCAGCATTTT.

This clonotype showed up just a few times. This sequence joins TRBV20-1 and TRBJ2-7, with D perhaps matching TRBD1 (6 bases). Trimming removed 1 base from V and 4 bases from J, with 14 bases in between. There are 14 residues in the CDR3. The germline V gene encodes CDR1 DFQATT and CDR2 SNEGSKA (reference sequence). As DNA, the CDR3 is TGCAGTGCTAGAGGACCACAGGGAATGTACGAGCAGTACTTC. It encodes CSARGPQGMYEQYF.

The chain links TRBV9 to TRBJ2-1, with 8 bases fitting TRBD2. J gave up 0 bases and V 1 base, and 9 bases lay outside the gene matches. This CDR3 contains 18 residues. Germline lookup yields CDR1 SGDLS and CDR2 YYNGEE. This chain's CDR3 is CASSVRSGGQSSYNEQFF. CDR3 DNA sequence: TGTGCCAGCAGCGTACGGAGCGGGGGCCAAAGCTCCTACAATGAGCAGTTCTTC.

This clonotype appeared many times. The genes are TRBV12-3 or TRBV12-4 and TRBJ1-2; D remains ambiguous. V was shortened by 1 base and J by 4 bases, with 7 bases between the two germline ends. This CDR3 contains 13 residues. CDR3 in DNA: TGTGCCAGCAGTTTAGGTTTTAGCTATGGCTACACCTTC. It is translated as CASSLGFSYGYTF.

The table lists this clonotype with many counts. In DNA, the CDR3 is TGCAGCGTTGATGAGGACATTCAGTACTTC. Amino acids: CSVDEDIQYF. The chain uses TRBV29-1 and TRBJ2-4; D ambiguous. CDR1 is SQVTM and CDR2 is ANQGSEA in the germline V gene. The CDR3 has 10 residues. V was cut by 3 bases and J by 8 bases, with 5 bases left in between.

This clonotype was seen ten or more times. V is TRBV2 and J is TRBJ2-3; D is possibly TRBD1 or TRBD2 (6 bases each). The V and J ends lost 8 bases and 5 bases respectively, with 20 bases between them. CDR1 SNHLY and CDR2 FYNNEI come from the germline V gene. This CDR3 has 15 residues. The CDR3 spells CASPNQGGWRDTQYF. CDR3 DNA sequence: TGTGCCAGCCCCAACCAAGGGGGGTGGAGAGATACGCAGTATTTT.

This clonotype has a count of ten or more. The gene calls are TRBV20-1 and TRBJ1-5; D gene uncertain. Germline V lookup: CDR1 DFQATT, CDR2 SNEGSKA (reference sequence). The CDR3 runs 15 residues. V lost 6 bases to trimming and J lost 2 bases, with 17 bases between them. The CDR3 DNA reads as TGCAGTGCCCGCCCCAAGGTGGTTGGCAATCAGCCCCAGCATTTT. Protein product: CSARPKVVGNQPQHF.

This clonotype was picked up a small number of times. V is TRBV5-1 and J is TRBJ2-3, with D possibly matching TRBD2 (6 bases). Trimming pared 5 bases from V and 2 bases from J, leaving 15 bases between. Germline CDR1 SGHRS, CDR2 YFSETQ. There are 15 residues in the CDR3. This CDR3 reads CASSHESGVTDTQYF. The CDR3, as DNA: TGCGCCAGCAGTCATGAATCGGGGGTCACAGATACGCAGTATTTT. Full variable domain (remainder filled in from reference TRBV5-1 and TRBJ2-3): KAGVTQTPRYLIKTRGQQVTLSCSPISGHRSVSWYQQTPGQGLQFLFEYFSETQRNKGNFPGRFSGRQFSNSRSEMNVSTLELGDSALYLCASSHESGVTDTQYFGPGTRLTVL.

On this clonotype itself: One base away lies a much larger clone, so this may be a sequencing read error. This chain joins TRBV9 and TRBJ2-7; a weak D match, TRBD1 (6 bases). Per germline, CDR1 SGDLS and CDR2 YYNGEE. V was clipped by 0 bases and J by 2 bases, with 9 bases between them. The CDR3 contains 14 residues. CDR3 loop: CASSVGAGAYEQYF. CDR3 sequence (DNA): TGTGCCAGCAGCGTAGGGGCAGGGGCCTACGAGCAGTACTTC. The full variable domain, completed using reference TRBV9 and TRBJ2-7, is DSGVTQTPKHLITATGQRVTLRCSPRSGDLSVYWYQQSLDQGLQFLIQYYNGEERAKGNILERFSAQQFPDLHSELNLSSLELGDSALYFCASSVGAGAYEQYFGPGTRLTVT.

This clonotype has only a few counts. The chain has TRBV24-1 and TRBJ2-3; D uncertain. Between the trimmed V and J ends, which lost 9 bases and 8 bases, there was a span of 20 bases. The CDR3 sequence is 14 residues long. The germline V gene encodes CDR1 KGHDR and CDR2 SFDVKD. The CDR3 bases are TGTGCCACCCAAGGGCCAGGTCCCTCAGGTACGCAGTATTTT. Encoded protein: CATQGPGPSGTQYF.

In this sample, this clonotype turned up many times. The chain carries TRBV27 and TRBJ1-1; 7 bases are shared with TRBD1. Germline V gene lookup returns CDR1 MNHEY and CDR2 SMNVEV (reference sequence). The length of the CDR3 is 14 residues. V gave up 6 bases and J gave up 7 bases; unmatched junction bases: 11. The CDR3 reads CASSGPGAGGEAFF. CDR3 in DNA: TGTGCCAGCAGCGGGCCAGGGGCAGGGGGTGAAGCTTTCTTT.

This clonotype was found many times. V and J are TRBV18 and TRBJ1-6; D remains ambiguous. Trimming took 2 bases from V and 7 from J, leaving 12 bases between them. Germline CDR1 and CDR2: KGHSH and LQKENI. This CDR3 is 15 amino acids long. CDR3 sequence (DNA): TGTGCCAGCTCACCATACGGGCACACGAATTCACCCCTCCACTTT. Translation: CASSPYGHTNSPLHF.

Worth noting for this clonotype: This may arise from a read error, as a much more abundant clone is one base away. This sequence joins TRBV20-1 and TRBJ1-1; D is possibly TRBD1 (6 bases). CDR1 DFQATT and CDR2 SNEGSKA come from the germline V gene (reference sequence). CDR3 length: 15 amino acids. The V end lost 3 bases, the J end lost 7 bases, and 21 bases lay between the germline ends. CDR3 nucleotide sequence: TGCAGTGCTAGTGGGGGGGCGCGTTTAGCCAATGAAGCTTTCTTT. Translation: CSASGGARLANEAFF.

This clonotype was counted at least ten times. This rearrangement joins TRBV12-3 or TRBV12-4 to TRBJ1-5, with D unclear. The CDR3 has 14 residues. Between the trimmed V and J ends, which lost 6 bases and 4 bases, there was a span of 13 bases. The CDR3 protein is CASSSRLLNQPQHF. The CDR3 coding sequence is TGTGCCAGCAGCTCAAGACTCCTGAATCAGCCCCAGCATTTT.

The chain is built from TRBV5-4 and TRBJ2-2; the D call may be TRBD1 or TRBD2 (5 bases each). The V and J ends lost 0 bases and 6 bases respectively, with 18 bases between them. The CDR3 is made up of 17 amino acids. CDR1 and CDR2 from the germline V gene are SGHNT and YYREEE (reference sequence). CDR3 protein: CASSLALGTEWAGELFF. DNA for the CDR3: TGTGCCAGCAGCTTGGCCCTGGGGACCGAATGGGCCGGGGAGCTGTTTTTT.

Points on this clonotype: It is likely a read error, because the conserved phenylalanine at the end of the CDR3 is missing. This sequence joins TRBV4-2 and TRBJ2-7, with TRBD2 matching over 11 bases. Per germline, CDR1 LGHNA and CDR2 YNFKEQ. Trimming at V came to 0 bases and at J to 1 base, leaving 11 bases not matched to a gene. CDR3 length: 19 amino acids. The CDR3 here is CASSQDRASGGPRSYEQYS. For the CDR3, the DNA is TGTGCCAGCAGCCAAGATCGGGCTAGCGGGGGGCCGAGATCCTACGAGCAGTACTCC.

The chain couples TRBV11-2 to TRBJ2-1; D is ambiguous. This CDR3 has 12 residues. Per germline, CDR1 SGHAT and CDR2 FQNNGV. Deletions cut 5 bases from V and 7 bases from J, with 9 bases between. CDR3 protein: CASSRVRNEQFF. CDR3 coding DNA: TGTGCCAGCAGCAGGGTCCGAAATGAGCAGTTCTTC.

This clonotype was seen a few times. V and J are TRBV6-6 and TRBJ1-5, with TRBD1 matching 11 bases. The trim removed 6 bases at V and 0 bases at J, leaving 7 bases unmatched. The CDR3 length is 17 residues. The germline V gene has CDR1 MNHNY and CDR2 SVGAGI (reference sequence). The CDR3, as DNA: TGTGCCAGCAGCGGACAGGGGGCCTCAAATAGCAATCAGCCCCAGCATTTT. The encoded protein is CASSGQGASNSNQPQHF.

The chain carries TRBV6-1 and TRBJ1-4; TRBD1 agrees at 12 bases. CDR3 length: 15 residues. Per the germline V gene, CDR1 is MNHNS and CDR2 is SASEGT. With 3 bases clipped from V and 7 bases from J, the junction kept 3 bases outside the gene matches. DNA for the CDR3: TGTGCCAGCAGTGAGGGACAGGGGGCATTTGAAAAACTGTTTTTT. Amino acids: CASSEGQGAFEKLFF.

This clonotype was observed many times. The genes are TRBV6-2 or TRBV6-3 and TRBJ2-6; D not certain. The CDR3 spans 15 residues. Trimming left V 6 bases short and J 5 bases short, with 14 bases between. The germline gives CDR1 MNHEY, CDR2 SVGEGT. CDR3 DNA sequence: TGTGCCAGCAGCCTCGCTTCGGTGTGGGCCAACGTCCTGACTTTC. Encoded protein: CASSLASVWANVLTF.